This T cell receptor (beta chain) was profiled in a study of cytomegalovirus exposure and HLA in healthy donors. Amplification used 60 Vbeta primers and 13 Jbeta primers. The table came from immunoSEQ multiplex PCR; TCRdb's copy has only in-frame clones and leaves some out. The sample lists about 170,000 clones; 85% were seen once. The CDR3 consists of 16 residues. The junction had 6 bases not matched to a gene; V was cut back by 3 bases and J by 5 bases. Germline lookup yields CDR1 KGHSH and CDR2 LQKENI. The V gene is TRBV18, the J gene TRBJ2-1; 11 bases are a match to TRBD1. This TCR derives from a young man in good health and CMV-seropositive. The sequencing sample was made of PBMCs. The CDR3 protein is CASSPLGTGGHNEQFF. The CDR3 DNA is TGTGCCAGCTCACCGCTTGGGACAGGGGGACACAATGAGCAGTTCTTC.